One T cell receptor (beta chain) is described in this entry. The antigen remains undetermined. This sample is part of a study of CD4 T cells in relation to SARS-CoV-2 and coronaviruses. Whole-study context: Shared crossreactive spike epitopes were mapped to their HLA restriction.

Before the COVID-19 pandemic, during about 2011-2019, CD4+ T cells were taken from unexposed donors. The cells were cultured for about ten days before CD4+ T cells were isolated. Some 1.9 million PBMCs per well were cultured with 10 IU/ml IL-2. Whole-study findings and limits: In approximately 70% of donors, memory CD4+ clonotypes crossrecognized SARS-CoV-2 and at least one common cold coronavirus spike.

Assay: immunoSEQ multiplex PCR; the TCRdb copy retains only in-frame clones and omits some. Among about 26,000 clones listed, roughly four fifths were seen once. CDR3 length: 11 residues. Looked up from germline, CDR1 is DFQATT and CDR2 is SNEGSKA (reference sequence). The V end was cut by 3 bases, the J end by 5 bases, with 6 bases between. The rearrangement uses TRBV20-1 and TRBJ2-3; D is uncertain. The sequenced sample consisted of CD4+ T cells from PBMCs, cultured in vitro. The sequence came from a human donor in good health. The CDR3 nucleotides read TGCAGTGCTAGTGCGGTAGATACGCAGTATTTT. Translating gives CSASAVDTQYF.